The 6 T cell receptor beta chains below come from one sample, sequenced in a study of cytomegalovirus exposure and HLA in healthy donors. A multiplex PCR was run with 60 Vbeta primers and 13 Jbeta primers. Only in-frame clones appear in the TCRdb table, and some are missing; sequencing was by immunoSEQ multiplex PCR. The table has around 130,000 clones, approximately 80% seen once. Sequencing used PBMCs. The receptors were gathered from a woman between 40 and 50 years old in good health and CMV-seronegative.

In this sample, this clone turned up once. The chain is built from TRBV2 and TRBJ1-5; the D gene is possibly TRBD1 (5 bases). With 5 bases removed from V and 9 bases from J, the gap between germline ends came to 17 bases. The CDR3 sequence is 14 residues long. CDR1 and CDR2 (germline): SNHLY, FYNNEI. The CDR3 spells CASSRDSRVGPQHF. The CDR3, as DNA: TGTGCCAGCAGTCGCGACAGCAGGGTAGGGCCCCAGCATTTT.

This chain connects TRBV7-9 to TRBJ2-3, with 16 bases fitting TRBD2. The CDR3 covers 18 residues. CDR1 and CDR2 from the germline V gene are SEHNR and FQNEAQ (reference sequence). Losses at the gene ends were 4 bases for V and 0 bases for J; bases not matched to a gene: 4. The CDR3 here is CASSWGTSGGASTDTQYF. For the CDR3, the DNA is TGTGCCAGCAGCTGGGGGACTAGCGGGGGGGCCAGCACAGATACGCAGTATTTT.

The chain couples TRBV7-6 to TRBJ1-1; a possible D gene is TRBD1 (6 bases). V was cut by 4 bases and J by 14 bases, with 26 bases left in between. Germline V gene sequence: CDR1 SGHVS, CDR2 FNYEAQ. The length of the CDR3 is 15 residues. This chain's CDR3 is CASSSREGQTTPRFF. The CDR3, as DNA: TGTGCCAGCAGCTCTCGTGAAGGACAGACTACACCACGCTTCTTT.

This clone came up a few times. The V gene is TRBV2, the J gene TRBJ2-7, with 7 bases identical to TRBD2. Germline V CDR1 and CDR2: SNHLY, FYNNEI. The CDR3 totals 17 residues. The trim removed 9 bases at V and 0 bases at J, leaving 17 bases unmatched. The DNA of the CDR3 is TGTGCCAGTCGGGGGGTATCTCGGGCCAAGAGCTCCTACGAGCAGTACTTC. Its translation: CASRGVSRAKSSYEQYF.

This sequence joins TRBV7-3 and TRBJ2-2, with 8 bases that match TRBD2. J was trimmed by 5 bases and V by 2 bases; bases with no gene match: 1. Germline assignment: CDR1 SGHTA and CDR2 FQGTGA. This CDR3 is 14 amino acids long. The CDR3 DNA reads TGTGCCAGCAGCTTAGCTAGCGGGACCGGGGAGCTGTTTTTT. Translation: CASSLASGTGELFF. Full variable domain (missing parts from reference TRBV7-3 and TRBJ2-2): GAGVSQTPSNKVTEKGKYVELRCDPISGHTALYWYRQSLGQGPEFLIYFQGTGAADDSGLPNDRFFAVRPEGSVSTLKIQRTERGDSAVYLCASSLASGTGELFFGEGSRLTVL.

The chain carries TRBV27 and TRBJ2-1; 10 nucleotides align to TRBD2. The CDR3 sequence is 14 residues long. Germline V gives CDR1 MNHEY, CDR2 SMNVEV (reference sequence). V dropped 5 bases and J dropped 10; count of bases not matched to a gene: 8. CDR3 sequence reads: CASSPGLALREQFF. For the CDR3, the DNA is TGTGCCAGCAGTCCGGGACTAGCGCTTCGGGAGCAGTTCTTC.